One T cell receptor beta chain is described in this entry. TCRdb's copy holds only in-frame clones and misses some; the assay was immunoSEQ multiplex PCR. The sample lists around 9,700 clones; 75% to 85% were seen once. The sample is drawn from a study of early stage breast cancer tumors. The length of the CDR3 is 15 residues. CDR1 is SGHTA and CDR2 is FQGNSA in the germline V gene. V dropped 5 bases and J dropped 6 bases, with 20 bases sitting between them. The receptor comes from a person aged 65 to 79 with breast cancer. Sequenced: breast tumor tissue. The chain is built from TRBV7-2 and TRBJ2-7; the D is unclear. The CDR3 DNA sequence: TGTGCCAGCAGCCGGAGTTTAGTTGGGTTAATCGAGCAGTACTTC. Its protein product is CASSRSLVGLIEQYF. Full variable domain (remainder filled in from reference TRBV7-2 and TRBJ2-7): GAGVSQSPSNKVTEKGKDVELRCDPISGHTALYWYRQSLGQGLEFLIYFQGNSAPDKSGLPSDRFSAERTGGSVSTLTIQRTQQEDSAVYLCASSRSLVGLIEQYFGPGTRLTVT.